The following is a TCR beta chain sequence with its context. Its antigen specificity is not known. Base quality data are lacking; no much larger clone is found one base away. The CDR3 regions of human TCRbeta chains were analyzed by immunosequencing. Per the source publication's procedure: Repertoire TCRs were checked for matches against a reference library of SARS-CoV-2-specific TCRs that had been generated using the MIRA antigen-specificity platform. Breadth meant the fraction of unique TCRs that were SARS-CoV-2-associated, whereas depth meant the fraction of total T cells that were SARS-CoV-2-associated. Each spike-specific TCR was assigned to its reactive spike region and to a CD4 or CD8 class using the MIRA data. Log10-transformed breadth and depth values were compared by one-way ANOVA with Sidak's multiple comparisons tests. TCRdb obtained this table from immuneACCESS and retained in-frame rearrangements with V and J assigned. These tables miss some clones; where compared with another copy, unresolved V genes account for less than half of the shortfall, and the remainder is unexplained. The D gene and trimming were derived from the DNA, and the V and J assignments and clone size from that table. This sample holds about 130,000 clones; about 93% were observed only once. 0.9% to 0.95% of the sample belongs to the ten largest clones.

The sample is drawn from a study of T cell responses to AZD1222 COVID-19 vaccine (dated by TCRdb to about 2021). As for the study more broadly: AZD1222 recipients given second doses at about 4 weeks or at about 12 weeks were pooled, since spike-specific TCR depth and breadth were not found to differ between the two schedules. A total of 233 trial participants underwent TCR sequencing, of whom 207 received two doses of AZD1222 and about 25 received two doses of the MenACWY control vaccine. Trial participants were enrolled by age into 18-55, 56-69 and 70-plus year subgroups, with approximately 150, 30 and 60 TCR-sequenced participants respectively. What the authors observed across the whole study: Reportedly, almost half of the unique spike-specific TCRs recognized epitopes lying outside the regions that are mutated in the B.1.351 and B.1.1.7 variants. No day 14 peak-response samples were available, so repertoires were characterized only after the peak T cell response. In the small 56-69-year group, the increase in depth fell short of significance, most likely because of low power. Vaccine-associated CD4 TCRs spanned the whole spike protein, with dominant responses in regions 160-218 and 743-854. Most participants were white British and females outnumbered males, and the authors suggested that clonal diversity may have been underestimated. After two AZD1222 doses, spike-specific TCR breadth and depth were significantly higher than at day 0 and than in MenACWY recipients. Conclusions about previously exposed vaccinees are limited, since just a handful of AZD1222 recipients were seropositive for SARS-CoV-2 at baseline.

In the paper's terms, the time point label means: baseline before first vaccination. Vaccinee samples came from UK trials COV001 and COV002, including a single-blind randomized controlled phase 2/3 trial of AZD1222 (ChAdOx1 nCoV-19) in healthy adults. Trial participant PBMC samples were collected at day 0 and day 28 after the second dose for TCRbeta chain sequencing. CDR1 and CDR2 were assigned from the germline V gene as MGHRA and YSYEKL. The CDR3, cysteine through phenylalanine, is 17 amino acids long. The only DNA kept is the CDR3, 51 bases in frame from the first base. V is reduced by 4 bases and J by 1 base, leaving a spacing of 19 bases between them.

This receptor was taken from an adult in good health. The V and J genes are TRBV4-1 and TRBJ1-1, and TRBD1 may be the D gene, going by 5 matching bases. This specimen consisted of peripheral blood, obtained on day 0 of AZD1222 vaccination. The DNA sequence follows: TGCGCCAGCAGCCGATCTTTCACAAGGGGCCCGAACACTGAAGCTTTCTTT. This codes for CASSRSFTRGPNTEAFF.